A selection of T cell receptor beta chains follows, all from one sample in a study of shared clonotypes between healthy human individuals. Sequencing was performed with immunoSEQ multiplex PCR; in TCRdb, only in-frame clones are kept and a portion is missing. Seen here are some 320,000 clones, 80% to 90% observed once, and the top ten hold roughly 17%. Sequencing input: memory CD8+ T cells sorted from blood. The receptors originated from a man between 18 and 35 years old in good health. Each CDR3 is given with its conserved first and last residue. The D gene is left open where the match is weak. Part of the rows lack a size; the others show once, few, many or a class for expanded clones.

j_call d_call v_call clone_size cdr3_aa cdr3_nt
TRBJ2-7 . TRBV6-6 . CASSYRGSYEQYF TGTGCCAGCAGTTACAGGGGCTCCTACGAGCAGTACTTC
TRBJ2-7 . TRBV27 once CASSFGIGRTEQYF TGTGCCAGCAGTTTTGGTATTGGCAGAACCGAGCAGTACTTC
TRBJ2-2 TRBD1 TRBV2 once CASSAWTGALTGELFF TGTGCCAGCAGTGCGTGGACAGGGGCGCTTACCGGGGAGCTGTTTTTT
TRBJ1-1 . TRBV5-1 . CASSWEGGTTNTEAFF TGCGCCAGCAGCTGGGAGGGTGGGACAACGAACACTGAAGCTTTCTTT
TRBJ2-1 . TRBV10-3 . CAINGETYNEQFF TGTGCCATCAATGGGGAAACCTACAATGAGCAGTTCTTC
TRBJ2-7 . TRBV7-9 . CASSMRDTYYEQYF TGTGCCAGCAGCATGCGGGACACCTACTACGAGCAGTACTTC
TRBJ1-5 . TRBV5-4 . CASSLGPYSNQPQHF TGTGCCAGCAGCCTGGGCCCCTATAGCAATCAGCCCCAGCATTTT
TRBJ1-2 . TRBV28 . CASSLWGVAADYGYTF TGTGCCAGCAGTTTATGGGGGGTGGCAGCGGATTATGGCTACACCTTC
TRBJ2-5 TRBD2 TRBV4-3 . CASSQEMASGETQYF TGCGCCAGCAGCCAAGAGATGGCTAGCGGTGAGACCCAGTACTTC
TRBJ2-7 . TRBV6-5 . CASSYRQGIYEQYF TGTGCCAGCAGTTACAGGCAGGGCATCTACGAGCAGTACTTC
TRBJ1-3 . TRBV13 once CASSFGQGPGNTIYF TGTGCCAGTAGCTTTGGTCAGGGACCTGGAAACACCATATATTTT
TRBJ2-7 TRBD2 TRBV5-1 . CASSGRGGVSEQYF TGCGCCAGCAGCGGGCGCGGGGGGGTCTCCGAGCAGTACTTC
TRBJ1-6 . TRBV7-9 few CASSSRQNLGQSPLHF TGTGCCAGCAGCTCCAGACAGAATTTGGGTCAATCACCCCTCCACTTT
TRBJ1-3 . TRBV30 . CAWGAGGNTIYF TGTGCCTGGGGGGCCGGCGGAAACACCATATATTTT
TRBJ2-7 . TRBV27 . CASSPLGSHEQYF TGTGCCAGCAGTCCCCTAGGGTCCCACGAGCAGTACTTC
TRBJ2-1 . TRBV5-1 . CASSLAGLASTYNEQFF TGCGCCAGCAGCTTGGCCGGCCTGGCCAGTACTTACAATGAGCAGTTCTTC
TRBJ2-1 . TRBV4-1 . CASSHQSLGGNEQFF TGCGCCAGCAGCCACCAAAGTCTGGGGGGCAATGAGCAGTTCTTC
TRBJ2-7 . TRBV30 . CAWSGLMGPVYEQYF TGTGCCTGGAGTGGTCTGATGGGGCCTGTCTACGAGCAGTACTTC
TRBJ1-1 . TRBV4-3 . CASSPSKTTGTEAFF TGCGCCAGCAGCCCATCCAAGACCACGGGTACTGAAGCTTTCTTT
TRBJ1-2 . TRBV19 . CASGWGPSYGYTF TGTGCCAGCGGTTGGGGGCCATCCTATGGCTACACCTTC
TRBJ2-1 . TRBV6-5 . CASSWTSSYNEQFF TGTGCCAGCAGCTGGACGAGCTCCTACAATGAGCAGTTCTTC
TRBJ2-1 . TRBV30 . CAQTTTSTYNEQFF TGTGCCCAAACTACCACCAGCACCTACAATGAGCAGTTCTTC
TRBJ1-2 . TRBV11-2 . CASSPTGSHYGYTF TGTGCCAGCAGCCCAACAGGGAGCCACTATGGCTACACCTTC
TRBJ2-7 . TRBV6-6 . CASSYGILYEQYF TGTGCCAGCAGTTATGGGATACTCTACGAGCAGTACTTC
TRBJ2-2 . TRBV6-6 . CASRWGRDSRTGELFF TGTGCCAGCAGGTGGGGTAGGGACTCCCGAACCGGGGAGCTGTTTTTT
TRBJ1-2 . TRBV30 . CAWSPPGARDYGYTF TGTGCCTGGAGTCCCCCGGGGGCGCGGGACTATGGCTACACCTTC
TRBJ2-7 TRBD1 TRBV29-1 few CSVEVQGAFVYEQYF TGCAGCGTTGAAGTACAGGGGGCATTTGTGTACGAGCAGTACTTC
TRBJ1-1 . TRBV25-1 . CASSEYSQGGNTEAFF TGTGCCAGCAGTGAATATAGCCAGGGAGGGAACACTGAAGCTTTCTTT
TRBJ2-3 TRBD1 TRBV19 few CASSTPTPGQGLTDTQYF TGTGCCAGTAGTACTCCTACCCCCGGACAGGGATTAACAGATACGCAGTATTTT
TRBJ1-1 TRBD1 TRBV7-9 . CASSFSLAPRATGGNEAFF TGTGCCAGCAGCTTCTCCTTAGCCCCTCGAGCGACAGGGGGAAATGAAGCTTTCTTT
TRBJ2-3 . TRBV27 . CASSFLPTDTQYF TGTGCCAGCAGTTTTTTGCCCACAGATACGCAGTATTTT
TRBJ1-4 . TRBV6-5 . CASKGLNEKLFF TGTGCCAGTAAGGGACTTAATGAAAAACTGTTTTTT
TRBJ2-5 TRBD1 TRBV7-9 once CASSLDIMRGQAKETQYF TGTGCCAGCAGCTTAGATATTATGAGGGGACAGGCGAAGGAGACCCAGTACTTC
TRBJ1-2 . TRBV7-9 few CASSLIGRGYTF TGTGCCAGCAGCTTAATAGGGCGCGGCTACACCTTC
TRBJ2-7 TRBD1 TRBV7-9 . CASRGDSSYEQYF TGTGCCAGCAGGGGGGACAGCTCCTACGAGCAGTACTTC
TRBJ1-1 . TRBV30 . CAWSLQKNTEAFF TGTGCCTGGAGCCTTCAGAAGAACACTGAAGCTTTCTTT
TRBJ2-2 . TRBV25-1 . CASNPNTGELFF TGTGCCAGCAATCCCAACACCGGGGAGCTGTTTTTT
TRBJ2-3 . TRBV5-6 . CASSPVVDTQYF TGTGCCAGCAGCCCGGTCGTGGATACGCAGTATTTT
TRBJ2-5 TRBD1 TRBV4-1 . CASSSRDSSWGETQYF TGCGCCAGCAGCTCTCGGGACAGCTCCTGGGGGGAGACCCAGTACTTC
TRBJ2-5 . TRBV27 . CASSFLLSQETQYF TGTGCCAGCAGTTTTCTCCTTTCACAAGAGACCCAGTACTTC
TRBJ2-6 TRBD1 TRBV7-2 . CASSHPGTAVLTF TGTGCCAGCAGCCACCCGGGGACAGCCGTCCTGACTTTC
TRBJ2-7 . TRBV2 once CASSELGQSYEQYF TGTGCCAGCAGTGAACTAGGACAGTCCTACGAGCAGTACTTC
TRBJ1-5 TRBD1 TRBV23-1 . CASSQLHRGFQPQHF TGCGCCAGCAGTCAATTGCACAGGGGGTTTCAGCCCCAGCATTTT
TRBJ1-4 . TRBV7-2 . CASSFPAGEGNNEKLFF TGTGCCAGCAGCTTCCCGGCAGGGGAGGGAAACAATGAAAAACTGTTTTTT
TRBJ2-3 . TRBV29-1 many CSVAGDYPDTQYF TGCAGCGTGGCCGGTGACTATCCGGATACGCAGTATTTT